This is a list of T cell receptor beta chains from one sample in a study of shared clonotypes between healthy human individuals. Using immunoSEQ multiplex PCR, the repertoire was profiled, and TCRdb retains in-frame clones only, with some absent. The table lists about 1 million clones, about 70% of them singletons, with roughly 1.5% in the top ten. Specimen: memory CD4+ T cells sorted from blood. The receptors come from a man aged 18 to 30 in good health. The CDR3 runs from the conserved cysteine through the conserved F or W. The D gene is left open where the match is weak. Expanded clones are given a class, and other clones once, few, many or no size at all.

TRBJ2-7,few,14,TRBV18,NA,CASSPMGHIYEQYF,TGTGCCAGCTCACCGATGGGACATATCTACGAGCAGTACTTC
TRBJ2-3,NA,19,TRBV9,TRBD2,CASSVKPPGSGGATGTQYF,TGTGCCAGCAGCGTTAAACCTCCCGGGAGCGGGGGGGCGACGGGTACGCAGTATTTT
TRBJ2-2,many,13,TRBV6-4,NA,CASSDRDTGELFF,TGTGCCAGCAGTGACAGGGACACCGGGGAGCTGTTTTTT
TRBJ2-6,few,14,TRBV29-1,NA,CSVDGSSGANVLTF,TGCAGCGTGGACGGGAGCTCTGGGGCCAACGTCCTGACTTTC
TRBJ1-1,NA,15,TRBV29-1,TRBD1,CSVERLGQGNTEAFF,TGCAGCGTTGAAAGGCTGGGACAGGGTAACACTGAAGCTTTCTTT
TRBJ1-1,NA,17,TRBV29-1,NA,CSVASNWGGGRNTEAFF,TGCAGCGTTGCTTCTAACTGGGGAGGGGGACGGAACACTGAAGCTTTCTTT
TRBJ2-2,NA,15,TRBV19,NA,CASSSSGTGTGELFF,TGTGCCAGTAGTTCTTCGGGGACGGGCACCGGGGAGCTGTTTTTT
TRBJ1-5,NA,12,TRBV6-6,NA,CASSWGNQPQHF,TGTGCCAGCAGTTGGGGGAACCAGCCCCAGCATTTT
TRBJ2-7,NA,13,TRBV5-1,NA,CASSLLENYEQYF,TGCGCCAGCAGCTTGCTCGAGAACTACGAGCAGTACTTC
TRBJ2-6,NA,20,TRBV9,TRBD2,CASSVAGTSGNSLGANVLTF,TGTGCCAGCAGCGTAGCAGGTACTAGCGGGAATTCGCTTGGGGCCAACGTCCTGACTTTC
TRBJ2-1,NA,17,TRBV9,TRBD2,CASSVLSGRLTYNEQFF,TGTGCCAGCAGCGTTCTCAGCGGGAGGCTCACCTACAATGAGCAGTTCTTC